This T cell receptor (beta chain) was sequenced for a study of cytomegalovirus exposure and HLA in healthy donors. Primers included in the PCR were 60 Vbeta and 13 Jbeta primers. Libraries were prepared by immunoSEQ multiplex PCR; TCRdb keeps only in-frame clonotypes and omits some of them. The sample includes approximately 110,000 clones, more than 60% seen only once; the top ten take approximately 4.1%. General study points: A cluster of highly shared sequence variants was likely a sequencing artifact.

This CDR3 has 14 residues. The ends were cut back, 3 bases at V and 8 bases at J, with 14 bases in the middle. CDR1 SEHNR and CDR2 FQNEAQ come from the germline V gene (reference sequence). On this clone: Its specificity is unknown.

J is TRBJ2-1 and V is TRBV7-9, with D hard to call. The origin of this receptor is a woman aged 40 to 55 in good health and CMV-seronegative. Sample: PBMCs. The CDR3 DNA reads as TGTGCCAGCAGCTTCCAACAAAATTTCGATGAGCAGTTCTTC. Protein product: CASSFQQNFDEQFF.